The rows below give T cell receptor beta chains drawn from one sample of a study of technical replicates of blood from several donors. Generated by immunoSEQ multiplex PCR, the TCRdb table keeps only in-frame clones and is missing some. Seen here are 60,000 to 85,000 clones, about 91% observed once, and the top ten hold 0.39%. What was sequenced was T cells isolated from PBMCs. Receptors originate from a human donor in good health. Each CDR3 is given without its conserved first and last residue.

v_gene: TRBV9
j_gene: TRBJ2-1
CDR3aa: ASSVGLVNEQF

v_gene: TRBV7-2
j_gene: TRBJ1-1
CDR3aa: ASSFTGTEAF

v_gene: TRBV30
j_gene: TRBJ2-7
CDR3aa: AWSGEGRETDEQY

v_gene: TRBV29-1
j_gene: TRBJ2-3
CDR3aa: SVGTGGTDTQY

v_gene: TRBV12-5
j_gene: TRBJ2-7
CDR3aa: ASGKSSYEQY

v_gene: TRBV30
j_gene: TRBJ2-1
CDR3aa: AWGSVNEQF

v_gene: TRBV9
j_gene: TRBJ1-4
CDR3aa: ASSVGRQFNEKLF

v_gene: TRBV15
j_gene: TRBJ1-2
CDR3aa: ATSGTGEPYGHT

v_gene: TRBV19
j_gene: TRBJ1-1
CDR3aa: ASSTTGGGTEAF

v_gene: TRBV4-3
j_gene: TRBJ1-1
CDR3aa: ASSQQQGLNTEAF

v_gene: TRBV9
j_gene: TRBJ1-3
CDR3aa: ASSRGQEISGNTIY

v_gene: TRBV2
j_gene: TRBJ2-5
CDR3aa: ASGEGDRRETQY

v_gene: TRBV7-8
j_gene: TRBJ2-7
CDR3aa: ASSLVYSQDYSYEQY

v_gene: TRBV18
j_gene: TRBJ1-2
CDR3aa: ASSLGQGSTYGYT

v_gene: TRBV6-1
j_gene: TRBJ1-2
CDR3aa: ASSQPWTDSYT

v_gene: TRBV5-6
j_gene: TRBJ2-7
CDR3aa: ASSHRGRTGGEY

v_gene: TRBV18
j_gene: TRBJ2-2
CDR3aa: ASRWTGTGEAGELF

v_gene: TRBV6-5
j_gene: TRBJ2-7
CDR3aa: ASSLSSGYYEQY

v_gene: TRBV6-6
j_gene: TRBJ1-5
CDR3aa: ASSYSTGYSNQPQH

v_gene: TRBV7-2
j_gene: TRBJ2-1
CDR3aa: ASSPAPGLATNEQF

v_gene: TRBV18
j_gene: TRBJ2-7
CDR3aa: ASSLGPGEQY

v_gene: TRBV27
j_gene: TRBJ2-5
CDR3aa: ASSSWGGQETQY

v_gene: TRBV7-9
j_gene: TRBJ2-2
CDR3aa: ASSSQGDAGELF

v_gene: TRBV30
j_gene: TRBJ2-6
CDR3aa: AWSAVAGGIGANVLT

v_gene: TRBV5-6
j_gene: TRBJ2-7
CDR3aa: ASSFGTGAYEQY

v_gene: TRBV28
j_gene: TRBJ1-2
CDR3aa: ASSSDSYGYT

v_gene: TRBV9
j_gene: TRBJ2-5
CDR3aa: ASSVGWTNQETQY

v_gene: TRBV7-8
j_gene: TRBJ2-5
CDR3aa: ASSRGSETQY

v_gene: TRBV6-5
j_gene: TRBJ2-5
CDR3aa: ASNADLYQETQY

v_gene: TRBV27
j_gene: TRBJ1-1
CDR3aa: ASRTGGSNTEAF

v_gene: TRBV18
j_gene: TRBJ2-7
CDR3aa: ASSPFDSGRVFYEQY

v_gene: TRBV10-3
j_gene: TRBJ2-4
CDR3aa: AISEREGENIQY

v_gene: TRBV13
j_gene: TRBJ1-1
CDR3aa: ASSSEVQNTEAF

v_gene: TRBV5-4
j_gene: TRBJ1-3
CDR3aa: ASSGAGRNSGNTIY

v_gene: TRBV11-2
j_gene: TRBJ2-2
CDR3aa: ASSLKRSGELF

v_gene: TRBV27
j_gene: TRBJ1-5
CDR3aa: ASSLCQAKGQGLSQPQH

v_gene: TRBV11-3
j_gene: TRBJ2-7
CDR3aa: ASSGLMGHEQY

v_gene: TRBV6-1
j_gene: TRBJ1-2
CDR3aa: ATSSGAPNYGYT

v_gene: TRBV7-2
j_gene: TRBJ2-1
CDR3aa: ASSPGLPNEQF

v_gene: TRBV10-3
j_gene: TRBJ2-7
CDR3aa: AISADRDTNEQY

v_gene: TRBV7-2
j_gene: TRBJ2-7
CDR3aa: ASSPGLAGSYEQY

v_gene: TRBV28
j_gene: TRBJ2-2
CDR3aa: ASSLGGGRGTGELF